This is a list of T cell receptor beta chains from one sample in a study of Ad26.COV2.S vaccination and SARS-CoV-2 variants. TCRdb's table, derived via immunoSEQ multiplex PCR, lists solely in-frame clones and lacks some. The sample holds around 420,000 clones, approximately 88% seen once. Sequencing used peripheral blood, obtained in a trial of Ad26.COV2.S vaccine versus placebo. Receptor source: a person between 18 and 65 years old who received the Ad26.COV2.S COVID-19 vaccine or a placebo. The CDR3 runs from the conserved cysteine through the conserved F or W. The D gene is left open where the match is weak.

D	V	J	CDR3	DNA
TRBD1	TRBV28	TRBJ1-5	CASSPRDRVYQPQHF	TGTGCCAGCAGTCCCCGGGACAGGGTTTACCAGCCCCAGCATTTT
.	TRBV5-8	TRBJ2-7	CASSSQGFEQYF	TGTGCCAGCAGCTCCCAGGGATTCGAGCAGTACTTC
TRBD2	TRBV6-5	TRBJ2-1	CASSWASGASYNEQFF	TGTGCCAGCAGTTGGGCTAGCGGGGCGTCCTACAATGAGCAGTTCTTC
.	TRBV7-3	TRBJ1-1	CASSLWGLQNTEAFF	TGTGCCAGCAGCTTATGGGGGCTCCAGAACACTGAAGCTTTCTTT
.	TRBV15	TRBJ1-5	CATSEGGALVGNQPQHF	TGTGCCACCAGCGAGGGGGGCGCTTTGGTTGGCAATCAGCCCCAGCATTTT
TRBD2	TRBV9	TRBJ2-7	CASSVGYGGGANEQYF	TGTGCCAGCAGCGTAGGTTACGGCGGGGGGGCAAACGAGCAGTACTTC
.	TRBV10-1	TRBJ2-2	CASSESSGGETGELFF	TGCGCCAGCAGTGAGTCATCGGGGGGCGAGACCGGGGAGCTGTTTTTT
.	TRBV5-4	TRBJ2-5	CASREARGGGLETQYF	TGTGCCAGCAGAGAAGCGAGGGGGGGCGGGTTAGAGACCCAGTACTTC
.	TRBV5-1	TRBJ1-1	CASSLEGSRGTEAFF	TGCGCCAGCAGCCTGGAGGGGTCCAGGGGAACTGAAGCTTTCTTT
.	TRBV4-3	TRBJ2-7	CASSPRLGYEQYF	TGCGCCAGCAGCCCCCGACTCGGCTACGAGCAGTACTTC
TRBD1	TRBV2	TRBJ2-3	CASRGSGQGTDTQYF	TGTGCCAGCAGAGGGTCGGGACAGGGAACAGATACGCAGTATTTT